Each of the 20 T cell receptor beta chains below was sequenced from the same sample in a study of blood T cell repertoires in COVID-19. Here immunoSEQ multiplex PCR was the method, and the copy in TCRdb shows in-frame clones only, minus some. The data show hundreds of thousands of clones, with around 80% seen just once and under 2% held by the top ten. The sequenced sample consisted of peripheral blood. The receptor source for this set is a woman older than 75 with acute or convalescent COVID-19.

In this sample, this clone turned up a few times. The chain has TRBV5-5 and TRBJ2-7; TRBD1 aligns across 9 bases. CDR3 size: 14 residues. Germline CDR1 reads SGHKS; CDR2 reads YYEKEE (reference sequence). V trimming: 4 bases; J trimming: 4 bases; junction bases outside the gene matches: 6. The CDR3 region is CASSRGTGNYEQYF. The DNA for the CDR3 is TGTGCCAGCAGCCGCGGGACAGGGAATTACGAGCAGTACTTC.

The rearrangement joins TRBV29-1 to TRBJ1-2, with TRBD1 matching 7 bases. CDR1 is SQVTM, CDR2 ANQGSEA, per germline. The CDR3 extends over 11 amino acids. The V segment lost 6 bases and the J segment 8 bases; nucleotides outside the gene matches: 6. The CDR3 DNA is TGCAGCGTCAGGGGGTGGGAGGGCTACACCTTC. It yields the protein CSVRGWEGYTF.

The chain employs TRBV4-1 and TRBJ2-1; TRBD2 agrees at 9 bases. The germline gives CDR1 MGHRA, CDR2 YSYEKL. V lost 1 base to trimming and J lost 2 bases; unmatched junction nucleotides: 3. The length of the CDR3 is 16 residues. The CDR3 nucleotides are TGCGCCAGCAGCCAAGCCCAGCGGGGGGCCTACAATGAGCAGTTCTTC. This encodes CASSQAQRGAYNEQFF.

The table lists this clone with a few counts. The gene calls are TRBV10-1 and TRBJ1-3; tentative D call: TRBD1 (6 bases). Deletions cut 3 bases from V and 4 bases from J, with 16 bases between. The germline V gene encodes CDR1 WNHNN and CDR2 SYGVQD (reference sequence). The CDR3 runs 16 residues. CDR3 sequence: CASSDKSSGGGNTIYF. The DNA for the CDR3 is TGCGCCAGCAGTGATAAATCATCGGGGGGCGGAAACACCATATATTTT.

The V and J genes are TRBV9 and TRBJ1-4; 7 bases align to TRBD1. Trimming removed 4 bases from V and 5 bases from J; junction bases left unmatched: 5. The CDR3 loop spans 14 amino acids. The germline gives CDR1 SGDLS, CDR2 YYNGEE. The CDR3 protein is CASSPRQGNEKLFF. CDR3 DNA: TGTGCCAGCAGCCCCCGACAGGGAAATGAAAAACTGTTTTTT. Looking up the rest from reference TRBV9 and TRBJ1-4 gives the full variable domain: DSGVTQTPKHLITATGQRVTLRCSPRSGDLSVYWYQQSLDQGLQFLIQYYNGEERAKGNILERFSAQQFPDLHSELNLSSLELGDSALYFCASSPRQGNEKLFFGSGTQLSVL.

The CDR3 loop is CASSPEGLAFNNEQFF. The CDR3 nucleotides read TGTGCCAGCAGCCCAGAGGGACTAGCTTTCAACAATGAGCAGTTCTTC. This chain uses TRBV5-8 with TRBJ2-1; 9 bases agree with TRBD2. V gave up 4 bases and J gave up 5 bases; unmatched junction bases: 10. CDR1 and CDR2 (germline): SGHTS, YDEGEE. This CDR3 contains 16 residues. The entire variable domain, with the rest obtained from reference TRBV5-8 and TRBJ2-1, is as follows: EAGVTQSPTHLIKTRGQQATLRCSPISGHTSVYWYQQALGLGLQFLLWYDEGEERNRGNFPPRFSGRQFPNYSSELNVNALELEDSALYLCASSPEGLAFNNEQFFGPGTRLTVL.

The rearrangement links TRBV2 to TRBJ2-2, with D unclear. This CDR3 region has 13 residues. Germline V lookup: CDR1 SNHLY, CDR2 FYNNEI. The germline V and J ends were trimmed by 4 bases and 4 bases, with 7 bases remaining between them. The CDR3 DNA sequence: TGTGCCAGCAGTGTGTTGAGCACCGGGGAGCTGTTTTTT. This translates into CASSVLSTGELFF.

This clone came up once. The rearrangement uses TRBV6-5 and TRBJ1-3, with a weak D call TRBD1 (5 bases). Germline lookup yields CDR1 MNHEY and CDR2 SVGAGI. V was cut by 2 bases and J by 3 bases, with 11 bases left in between. The CDR3 totals 15 residues. The CDR3 protein is CASSYTRQFGNTIYF. CDR3 nucleotides: TGTGCCAGCAGTTACACGAGACAGTTTGGAAACACCATATATTTT.

This chain links TRBV5-5 with TRBJ2-3; 10 nucleotides match TRBD2. Germline CDR1 SGHKS, CDR2 YYEKEE (reference sequence). V lost 6 bases to trimming and J lost 1 base; unmatched junction nucleotides: 5. This CDR3 is 15 amino acids long. The chain's CDR3 is CASMGLAGGTDTQYF. CDR3 coding DNA: TGTGCCAGCATGGGCCTAGCGGGGGGCACAGATACGCAGTATTTT.

The chain recombines TRBV28 with TRBJ2-1; tentative D call: TRBD1 (5 bases). The germline V and J ends were trimmed by 6 bases and 8 bases, with 17 bases remaining between them. The germline CDR1 and CDR2 sequences are MDHEN and SYDVKM. The CDR3 runs 14 residues. CDR3 protein: CASSPPSKGYEQFF. CDR3 DNA sequence: TGTGCCAGCAGCCCCCCTTCCAAGGGGTATGAGCAGTTCTTC.

The gene calls are TRBV7-2 and TRBJ1-1; 9 nucleotides agree with TRBD1. CDR3 size: 14 residues. Unmatched junction bases numbered 4, after V lost 3 bases and J lost 5 bases. Germline CDR1 SGHTA, CDR2 FQGNSA. CDR3 sequence (DNA): TGTGCCAGCAGCTTGGGACAGGGAAGGACTGAAGCTTTCTTT. It specifies CASSLGQGRTEAFF. Together with reference TRBV7-2 and TRBJ1-1, the CDR3 gives the full variable domain: GAGVSQSPSNKVTEKGKDVELRCDPISGHTALYWYRQSLGQGLEFLIYFQGNSAPDKSGLPSDRFSAERTGGSVSTLTIQRTQQEDSAVYLCASSLGQGRTEAFFGQGTRLTVV.

V and J are TRBV5-4 and TRBJ2-7; TRBD1 aligns across 7 bases. The CDR3 consists of 13 residues. The germline V gene has CDR1 SGHNT and CDR2 YYREEE (reference sequence). J gave up 7 bases and V 5 bases, and 9 bases lay outside the gene matches. The CDR3 sequence is CASSSDRSGEQYF. As DNA, the CDR3 is TGTGCCAGCAGTTCGGACAGGTCGGGGGAGCAGTACTTC.

V gene TRBV4-1 combines with J gene TRBJ1-3; TRBD1 matches at 7 bases. This CDR3 spans 13 amino acids. Germline CDR1 is MGHRA and CDR2 is YSYEKL. V shed 3 bases, J shed 4 bases, and the junction held 0 bases outside the gene matches. In DNA, the CDR3 is TGCGCCAGCAGCCAGGGACAGGGAAACACCATATATTTT. It encodes CASSQGQGNTIYF.

V is TRBV10-2 and J is TRBJ1-4; TRBD1 matches 8 bases. Looked up from germline, CDR1 is WSHSY and CDR2 is SAAADI. The ends lost 3 bases at V and 15 bases at J; junction bases unmatched: 6. The CDR3 covers 12 residues. As DNA, the CDR3 is TGCGCCAGCAGTGATCGGACAGGGCGGATGTTTTTT. Translation: CASSDRTGRMFF.

The J gene is TRBJ2-1, the V gene TRBV7-2; 12 bases map to TRBD2. In germline, CDR1 is SGHTA, CDR2 FQGNSA. The CDR3 spans 15 residues. The V segment lost 1 base and the J segment 14 bases; nucleotides outside the gene matches: 9. The CDR3 protein is CASSLEPRTSGEKFF. CDR3 in DNA: TGTGCCAGCAGCTTAGAACCCCGGACTAGCGGGGAAAAGTTCTTC.

This clone was recorded once. The chain carries TRBV3-1 (or the pseudogene TRBV3-2) and TRBJ2-7, with 8 bases matching TRBD1. The junction had 12 bases not matched to a gene; V was cut back by 0 bases and J by 5 bases. Per the germline V gene, CDR1 is LGHDT and CDR2 is YNNKEL (reference sequence). This CDR3 is built from 17 residues. CDR3 nucleotide sequence: TGTGCCAGCAGCCAAGATTACACCGGGACAGGTGGCAACGAGCAGTACTTC. Protein sequence: CASSQDYTGTGGNEQYF.

The chain uses TRBV18 and TRBJ1-3; D may be TRBD1 (5 bases). CDR1 and CDR2 (germline): KGHSH, LQKENI. The length of the CDR3 is 14 residues. The V gene lost 0 bases and the J gene lost 9 bases, with 12 bases spanning the gap. For the CDR3, the DNA is TGTGCCAGCTCACCACCGAGTCAGGGCACCACCATATATTTT. It codes for CASSPPSQGTTIYF.

The V call is TRBV18, the J call TRBJ1-4; TRBD1 aligns across 9 bases. The CDR3 loop spans 15 amino acids. Trimming at V came to 4 bases and at J to 5 bases, leaving 5 bases not matched to a gene. Germline V gene sequence: CDR1 KGHSH, CDR2 LQKENI. This CDR3 reads CASSQTTGGNEKLFF. The CDR3 DNA reads as TGTGCCAGCTCACAAACGACAGGGGGGAATGAAAAACTGTTTTTT.

The chain recombines TRBV6-1 with TRBJ1-2; TRBD1 might be the D (5 bases). This CDR3 has 14 residues. CDR1 and CDR2 from the germline V gene are MNHNS and SASEGT. The germline V and J ends were trimmed by 2 bases and 2 bases, with 9 bases remaining between them. CDR3 nucleotides: TGTGCCAGCAGTGAATTTTGGGGCAACTATGGCTACACCTTC. The encoded protein is CASSEFWGNYGYTF.

The rearrangement links TRBV7-2 to TRBJ2-2, with a tentative D call TRBD2 (6 bases). The germline V gene has CDR1 SGHTA and CDR2 FQGNSA. Trimming shortened V by 3 bases and J by 7 bases, and 15 bases separated the two germline ends. The CDR3 length is 15 residues. The CDR3 region has the DNA TGTGCCAGCAGCTTCCGGGCTAGCGTTCACGGGGAGCTGTTTTTT. Translation: CASSFRASVHGELFF. Complete variable domain (other parts from reference TRBV7-2 and TRBJ2-2): GAGVSQSPSNKVTEKGKDVELRCDPISGHTALYWYRQSLGQGLEFLIYFQGNSAPDKSGLPSDRFSAERTGGSVSTLTIQRTQQEDSAVYLCASSFRASVHGELFFGEGSRLTVL.